The clone carrying this T cell receptor (beta chain) was seen a few times. The data belong to a study of blood T cell repertoires in COVID-19. Study in general: The United States, Italy and Spain supplied acute and convalescent COVID-19 samples.

TCRdb's table, derived via immunoSEQ multiplex PCR, lists solely in-frame clones and lacks some. The sample yields approximately 230,000 clones, roughly 82% seen once. This CDR3 contains 14 residues. Deletions cut 6 bases from V and 1 base from J, with 12 bases between. The germline V gene encodes CDR1 SNHLY and CDR2 FYNNEI. The chain combines TRBV2 with TRBJ1-1; the D gene is possibly TRBD1 (6 bases). The origin of this receptor is a woman older than 75 with active or convalescent COVID-19. Sequencing was performed on peripheral blood. DNA of the CDR3: TGTGCCAGCAGCGAAACAGGGAGGAACACTGAAGCTTTCTTT. Protein sequence: CASSETGRNTEAFF.